This TCR beta chain was sequenced in a study of blood T cell repertoires in COVID-19. Whole-study context: T cells, B-cell-depleted T cells, or PBMCs supplied cDNA or gDNA.

Method: immunoSEQ multiplex PCR; TCRdb's copy keeps in-frame clones and lacks some. The sample lists about 280,000 clones, 85% to 90% seen once, with about an eighth in the top ten. This TCR was sampled from a human donor in a cohort sampled during active COVID-19. The sample taken for sequencing was peripheral blood.

Written as DNA, the CDR3 is TGTGCCAGCAGTTCTAATCTCGGGATGAATGAGCAGTTCTTC. This encodes CASSSNLGMNEQFF. V usage is TRBV27 and J usage is TRBJ2-1; maybe TRBD2 (5 bases). The germline CDR1 and CDR2 sequences are MNHEY and SMNVEV (reference sequence). The CDR3 spans 14 residues. Trimming took 4 bases from V and 7 from J, leaving 14 bases between them.